The following is a TCR beta chain sequence with its context. The data originate from a study of blood T cell repertoires in COVID-19. For the study at large: Nucleic acid was either cDNA or gDNA, and it came from T cells, B-cell-depleted T cells, or PBMCs.

Method: immunoSEQ multiplex PCR; TCRdb's copy keeps in-frame clones and lacks some. The repertoire has 65,000 to 95,000 clones, around nine tenths of them found once; the top ten carry approximately 4.3%. Losses at the gene ends were 4 bases for V and 4 bases for J; bases not matched to a gene: 11. The CDR3 is 16 amino acids. In germline, CDR1 is SGHTA, CDR2 FQGNSA. The V and J genes are TRBV7-2 and TRBJ2-5, with 8 bases matching TRBD2. The sequence derives from a man aged 50-60 years with active COVID-19. The specimen sequenced was peripheral blood. CDR3 residues: CASSSTGGGLAETQYF. The CDR3 coding sequence is TGTGCCAGCAGCTCGACCGGGGGGGGATTAGCAGAGACCCAGTACTTC.